This T cell receptor (beta chain) appears in the sequencing data of a study of response to subunit inactivated influenza vaccine. Whole-study results and caveats: The study's authors posited that every seasonal influenza vaccination enlists few new T cells.

Concerning this clonotype: The antigen is undetermined.

Via MiXCR, TCRdb re-called the RT-PCR reads, giving one row per CDR3 protein. The sample lists around 570,000 distinct CDR3 sequences, under 9% occurring once. Sequenced here: PBMCs from blood, sampled 23 months after vaccination. The TCR comes from a man between 50 and 70 years old who received an inactivated influenza vaccine.

The DNA for the CDR3 is TGCAGCGTTGATCGGGGTGGAAACTATGGCTACACCTTC. Translation gives CSVDRGGNYGYTF. The chain links TRBV29-1 to TRBJ1-2; D uncertain. Germline CDR1 is SQVTM and CDR2 is ANQGSEA. This CDR3 region has 13 residues. Trimming stripped 3 bases from V and 2 bases from J, with 10 bases between.